This T cell receptor beta chain was found in a study of T cell responses to AZD1222 COVID-19 vaccine. The overall study: The analysis combined second doses at about 4 or about 12 weeks.

The study's findings and limits: Across the whole spike, CD4 TCRs peaked at regions 160-218 and 743-854. Targeting of unmutated variant regions was reportedly seen in nearly half of spike-specific TCRs. Repertoires were collected only later (after the peak T cell response had occurred).

Using immunoSEQ multiplex PCR, the repertoire was profiled, and TCRdb retains in-frame clones only, with some absent. The sample contains about 100,000 clones, roughly 87% of which appear only once. About this clone: What it binds is not known.

V shed 6 bases, J shed 3 bases, and the junction held 9 bases outside the gene matches. The V gene's germline CDR1 is SNHLY and CDR2 FYNNEI. This CDR3 contains 16 residues. This specimen was peripheral blood, taken on day 0 of AZD1222 vaccination. The chain has TRBV2 and TRBJ2-2; 8 nucleotides agree with TRBD1. The TCR sequence derives from an adult in good health. Written as DNA, the CDR3 is TGTGCCAGCAGCCCCCAGGGGGCCGGGGACACCGGGGAGCTGTTTTTT. Its translation: CASSPQGAGDTGELFF.